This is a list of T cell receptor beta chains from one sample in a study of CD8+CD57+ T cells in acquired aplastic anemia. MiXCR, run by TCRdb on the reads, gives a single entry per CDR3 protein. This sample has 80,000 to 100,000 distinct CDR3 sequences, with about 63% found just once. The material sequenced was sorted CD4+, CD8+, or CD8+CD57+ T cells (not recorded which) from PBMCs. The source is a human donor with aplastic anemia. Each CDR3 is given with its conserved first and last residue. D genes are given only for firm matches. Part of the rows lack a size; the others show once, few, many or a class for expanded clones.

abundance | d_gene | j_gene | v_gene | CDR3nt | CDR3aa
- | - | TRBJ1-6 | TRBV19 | TGTGCCAGTAGTATGTGGCGAGGCCGTAATTCACCCCTCCACTTT | CASSMWRGRNSPLHF
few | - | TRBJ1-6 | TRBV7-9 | TGTGCCAGCAGCCAGGGCGGGAATTCACCCCTCCACTTT | CASSQGGNSPLHF
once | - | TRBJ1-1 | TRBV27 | TGTGCCAGCAGTCTCGGACTACCCCGGAACACTGAAGCTTTCTTT | CASSLGLPRNTEAFF
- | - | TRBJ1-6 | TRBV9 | TGTGCCAGCAGCTCGGGACTGATCAATTCACCCCTCCACTTT | CASSSGLINSPLHF
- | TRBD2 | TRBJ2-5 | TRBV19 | TGTGCCACCGCCCAAGGGAGGGAAGAGACCCAGTACTTC | CATAQGREETQYF
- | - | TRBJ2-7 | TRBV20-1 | TGCAGTGCCCGGGCTACGGTCTACGAGCAGTACTTC | CSARATVYEQYF
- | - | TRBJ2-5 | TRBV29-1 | TGCAGCGTTGAGGGGGGCGGCAATCAAGAGACCCAGTACTTC | CSVEGGGNQETQYF
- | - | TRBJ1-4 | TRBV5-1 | TGCGCCAGCAGCTTAAATGGGGTAACTAATGAAAAACTGTTTTTT | CASSLNGVTNEKLFF
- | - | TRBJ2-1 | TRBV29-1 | TGCAGCGTTGCCCTATACAGGTACGATGAGCAGTTCTTC | CSVALYRYDEQFF
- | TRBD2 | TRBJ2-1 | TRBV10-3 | TGTGCCATCAGTGAGTATGCGGGGGAGATCTACAATGAGCAGTTCTTC | CAISEYAGEIYNEQFF
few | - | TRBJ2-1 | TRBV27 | TGTGCCAGCAGTTTATTGGTGGGGCTTGACTACAATGAGCAGTTCTTC | CASSLLVGLDYNEQFF
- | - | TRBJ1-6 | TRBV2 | TGTGCTGGCAGTGAAGCAGGAGGGCGCCAGAATTCACCCCTCCACTTT | CAGSEAGGRQNSPLHF
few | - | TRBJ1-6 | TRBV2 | TGTGCCAGCAGACCCGACACGGGTAATTCACCCCTCCACTTT | CASRPDTGNSPLHF
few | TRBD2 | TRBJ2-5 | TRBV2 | TGTGCCAGCAGTGGGACTAGCGGGTCCCAAGAGACCCAGTACTTC | CASSGTSGSQETQYF
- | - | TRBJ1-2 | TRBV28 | TGTGCCAGCAGTTTCGGTGCTAACTATGGCTACACCTTC | CASSFGANYGYTF
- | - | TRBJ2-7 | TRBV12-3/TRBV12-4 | TGTGCCAGCTCCTCCGGGACCCTCGTGGACGAGCAGTACTTC | CASSSGTLVDEQYF
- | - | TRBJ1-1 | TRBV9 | TGTGCCAGCAGCGTAGCCCCCACGATGAACACTGAAGCTTTCTTT | CASSVAPTMNTEAFF
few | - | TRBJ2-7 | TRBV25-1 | TGTGCCAGCAGTCCCTCCTACGAGCAGTACTTC | CASSPSYEQYF
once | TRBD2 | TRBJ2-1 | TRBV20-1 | TGCAGTGCTAGAGATATGAGCGGGAGCTCCTACAATGAGCAGTTCTTC | CSARDMSGSSYNEQFF
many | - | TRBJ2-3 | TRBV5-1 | TGCGCCAGCAGCTTGGGGGTGGTCTCAAGGGATACGCAGTATTTT | CASSLGVVSRDTQYF
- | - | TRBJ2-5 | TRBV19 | TGTGCCAGTAGAACGGACAGTCAAGAGACCCAGTACTTC | CASRTDSQETQYF
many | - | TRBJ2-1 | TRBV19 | TGTGCCAGTAGAGATCTAGCCGGGTCGGATGAGCAGTTCTTC | CASRDLAGSDEQFF